This TCR beta chain comes out of a study of cytomegalovirus exposure and HLA in healthy donors. Study-wide results and limits: Specificity of three CMV-associated chains for CMV antigens was verified in vitro. For TCR beta chains, V- and J-gene trimming was later linked to a missense DCLRE1C variant.

Researchers ran the PCR with 60 Vbeta and 13 Jbeta primers. Method: immunoSEQ multiplex PCR; TCRdb's copy keeps in-frame clones and lacks some. The sample includes 200,000 to 250,000 clones, 79% of them seen just once. Worth noting for this clone: What it binds is unknown.

Losses at the gene ends were 2 bases for V and 2 bases for J; bases not matched to a gene: 2. CDR1 is MRHNA and CDR2 is SNTAGT in the germline V gene. This CDR3 comprises 15 residues. The specimen was PBMCs. The genes are TRBV6-4 and TRBJ2-1, with TRBD2 identical over 8 bases. The sequence derives from a man aged 50-60 years in good health and CMV-seronegative. CDR3 amino acids: CASSDREGAYNEQFF. DNA for the CDR3: TGTGCCAGCAGTGACCGGGAGGGAGCCTACAATGAGCAGTTCTTC.